This T cell receptor beta chain is from a study of T-cell reconstitution after alpha-beta-depleted transplantation in children (dated by TCRdb to about 2016). Regarding the research as a whole: The study quantitatively tracked T-cell immune reconstitution after TCRalphabeta/CD19-depleted allogeneic hematopoietic cell transplantation in children using TCR repertoire profiling.

On this clonotype itself: Its target antigen remains unknown. Base qualities are not recorded, but no much larger clone differs from it by a single base.

Relative to germline, V is 4 bases shorter and J is 1 base shorter, with 17 bases between their ends. In the germline V gene (reference sequence), CDR1 corresponds to MNHEY and CDR2 to SMNVEV. Taken from cysteine to phenylalanine, the CDR3 has 16 residues. Just CDR3 DNA is preserved here, 48 bases in frame from base 1. Receptor libraries were prepared by PCR. Instrument used: Illumina HiSeq 2500. TCR library preparation used molecular barcoding, with unique molecular identifiers applied to normalize quantification of the TCRbeta repertoire. The public reads were run again by TCRdb, first through fastp at Q25 and then through MiXCR, and only productive beta chains were kept. For every CDR3 protein sequence, its rows merge into one entry that carries the most common genes and DNA. Within this sample are 500,000 to 600,000 distinct CDR3 sequences, with 18% of them counted one time only. Approximately 3% of the sample rests with the top ten.

Sequencing used PBMCs from the stem cell graft donor, obtained from the stem cell graft. Recombination linked TRBV27 to TRBJ2-7; a tentative D call is TRBD2 (5 bases match). The receptor was derived from a human donor who donated a stem cell graft to a child with acute lymphoblastic leukemia. The CDR3 region: CASSSAPGRGSYEQYF. The DNA sequence follows: TGTGCCAGCAGTTCAGCGCCAGGACGGGGATCCTACGAGCAGTACTTC.